This is a list of T cell receptor beta chains from one sample in a study of cytomegalovirus exposure and HLA in healthy donors. Clones were read by immunoSEQ multiplex PCR, and TCRdb kept only the in-frame ones, dropping some. This table has over 100,000 clones, just under 70% appearing once. Material: PBMCs. These receptors were collected from a man aged 30-40 years in good health and CMV-seropositive. CDR3s include the opening cysteine and the closing phenylalanine or tryptophan. A D gene is named only where the DNA matches it firmly. Expanded clones get a size class; other rows say once, few or many, or leave the size out.

clone_size	v_call	d_call	j_call	cdr3_aa	cdr3_nt
NA	TRBV2	NA	TRBJ2-7	CASSAASSAYEQYF	TGTGCCAGCAGTGCCGCCTCATCTGCCTACGAGCAGTACTTC
NA	TRBV27	NA	TRBJ2-1	CASHLTGINEQFF	TGTGCCAGCCATCTGACGGGGATCAATGAGCAGTTCTTC
NA	TRBV9	NA	TRBJ2-2	CASSVVGGSFTGELFF	TGTGCCAGCAGCGTAGTCGGAGGGAGTTTCACCGGGGAGCTGTTTTTT
NA	TRBV5-1	NA	TRBJ2-5	CASSLRETQYF	TGCGCCAGCAGCTTGCGGGAGACCCAGTACTTC
NA	TRBV10-2	NA	TRBJ1-4	CASSQGPSTNEKLFF	TGCGCCAGCAGCCAGGGGCCCTCAACTAATGAAAAACTGTTTTTT
NA	TRBV6-1	NA	TRBJ2-2	CASSEIVAAGELFF	TGTGCCAGCAGTGAAATCGTGGCGGCGGGGGAGCTGTTTTTT
NA	TRBV4-2	NA	TRBJ2-7	CASSQDAYEQYF	TGTGCCAGCAGCCAAGACGCCTACGAGCAGTACTTC
NA	TRBV5-6	NA	TRBJ2-5	CASSLVAGAGETQYF	TGTGCCAGCAGCTTGGTGGCAGGGGCTGGGGAGACCCAGTACTTC
NA	TRBV5-6	TRBD1	TRBJ2-7	CASSLGQGYYEQYF	TGTGCCAGCAGCTTGGGACAGGGTTACTACGAGCAGTACTTC
NA	TRBV5-1	NA	TRBJ2-2	CASSLETGSNTGELFF	TGCGCCAGCAGCTTGGAAACAGGGAGTAACACCGGGGAGCTGTTTTTT
NA	TRBV6-1	TRBD2	TRBJ2-3	CASSEWGGRTSGRTDTQYF	TGTGCCAGCAGTGAATGGGGGGGGCGGACTAGCGGGAGGACAGATACGCAGTATTTT
NA	TRBV19	TRBD1	TRBJ1-2	CASSSGTEVRNYGYTF	TGTGCCAGTAGTTCCGGGACAGAGGTCCGTAACTATGGCTACACCTTC
NA	TRBV9	TRBD1	TRBJ1-1	CASSAILQGFEAFF	TGTGCCAGCAGCGCAATCTTACAGGGGTTTGAAGCTTTCTTT
NA	TRBV30	NA	TRBJ1-5	CAWSVRQDQPQHF	TGTGCCTGGAGTGTTAGACAGGATCAGCCCCAGCATTTT
few	TRBV29-1	NA	TRBJ2-3	CSVLGGKSTDTQYF	TGCAGCGTCTTGGGCGGGAAGAGCACAGATACGCAGTATTTT
few	TRBV4-1	TRBD2	TRBJ2-1	CASSLRLGTSGGYNEQFF	TGCGCCAGCAGCCTCAGACTCGGGACTAGCGGGGGGTACAATGAGCAGTTCTTC
NA	TRBV5-1	NA	TRBJ1-4	CASSLEGSQNEKLFF	TGCGCCAGCAGCTTGGAGGGGTCCCAGAATGAAAAACTGTTTTTT
NA	TRBV27	TRBD1	TRBJ2-1	CASSLGTGVINEQFF	TGTGCCAGCAGTTTGGGGACAGGGGTGATCAATGAGCAGTTCTTC
NA	TRBV9	TRBD2	TRBJ2-5	CASSATFSGGGETQYF	TGTGCCAGCAGCGCCACCTTTAGCGGGGGGGGAGAGACCCAGTACTTC
NA	TRBV25-1	TRBD1	TRBJ1-1	CASSGPGGETEAFF	TGTGCCAGCAGTGGCCCAGGGGGCGAGACTGAAGCTTTCTTT